This passage covers 21 T cell receptor beta chains from one sample sequenced in a study of CD8 T cells in cerebrospinal fluid in Alzheimer's disease. TCRdb re-called the 10x single-cell sequencing reads and catalogs CDR3 proteins one per entry, DNA excluded. In total, the table holds about 1,200 distinct CDR3 sequences. Sequencing was performed on cerebrospinal fluid. These receptors all come from a human donor in good health.

By frequency, this clonotype is medium-sized. The V call is TRBV29-1, the J call TRBJ2-1; TCRdb proposes TRBD1, but this gene call is untestable without DNA. This CDR3 has 14 amino acids. Germline CDR1 and CDR2: SQVTM and ANQGSEA. The CDR3 reads CSGDRDGTYNEQFF.

This clonotype is identified as medium-sized from frequency. The V call is TRBV7-9, the J call TRBJ1-1; the D call of TRBD1 rests on TCRdb alone, since no DNA is present to check it. The CDR3 spans 14 residues. CDR1 and CDR2 from the germline V gene are SEHNR and FQNEAQ (reference sequence). The CDR3 loop reads CASNPDRLNTEAFF.

By frequency, this clonotype is medium-sized (0.01 to 0.1%). J is TRBJ1-1 and V is TRBV10-1. CDR3 length: 13 amino acids. The germline V gene encodes CDR1 WNHNN and CDR2 SYGVQD (reference sequence). CDR3 region: CASSDGGPREAFF.

This clonotype is labeled medium-sized based on frequency. The CDR3 is CASSRPQGNYGYTF. J is TRBJ1-2 and V is TRBV3-1; without DNA, the TCRdb call of TRBD1 cannot be checked. The CDR3 is 14 residues long. CDR1 and CDR2 from the germline V gene are LGHDT and YNNKEL (reference sequence). Filled out from reference TRBV3-1 and TRBJ1-2, the complete variable domain reads DTAVSQTPKYLVTQMGNDKSIKCEQNLGHDTMYWYKQDSKKFLKIMFSYNNKELIINETVPNRFSPKSPDKAHLNLHINSLELGDSAVYFCASSRPQGNYGYTFGSGTRLTVV.

This clonotype is identified as large from frequency. The chain recombines TRBV6-5 with TRBJ2-7. The CDR3 extends over 14 amino acids. Per germline, CDR1 MNHEY and CDR2 SVGAGI. The CDR3 loop reads CASSYSVHFYEQYF.

Considering frequency, this clonotype is medium-sized. The chain couples TRBV19 to TRBJ2-5. CDR1 is LNHDA and CDR2 is SQIVND in the germline V gene (reference sequence). CDR3 size: 14 residues. CDR3 residues: CASSTAGYQETQYF.

This clonotype registers large by frequency. J is TRBJ2-1 and V is TRBV2; without DNA, the TCRdb call of TRBD2 cannot be checked. CDR3 length: 15 amino acids. The germline V gene encodes CDR1 SNHLY and CDR2 FYNNEI. The CDR3 protein is CASNPGLAGQNEQFF.

The chain recombines TRBV20-1 with TRBJ2-2; the TCRdb call, TRBD2, lacks DNA for checking. From germline, CDR1 is DFQATT and CDR2 SNEGSKA (reference sequence). CDR3 length: 16 amino acids. The CDR3: CSATAFSGSGTGELFF.

The J gene is TRBJ2-3, the V gene TRBV20-1; TCRdb names TRBD2, which stays unverified in the absence of DNA. The CDR3 consists of 13 residues. Germline assignment: CDR1 DFQATT and CDR2 SNEGSKA (reference sequence). The CDR3 is CSAGTSRSHTQYF.

This clonotype is deemed medium-sized by its frequency. This chain joins TRBV7-8 and TRBJ1-4; TCRdb's D call, TRBD1, is unchecked because there is no DNA. The CDR3 extends over 15 amino acids. Per the germline V gene, CDR1 is SGHVS and CDR2 is FQNEAQ. The CDR3 reads CASSGTEATNEKLFF.

Measured by frequency, this clonotype is medium-sized (0.01 to 0.1%). The chain combines TRBV6-5 with TRBJ2-1; TCRdb calls TRBD2, which cannot be checked without DNA. In germline, CDR1 is MNHEY, CDR2 SVGAGI. The CDR3 has 16 amino acids. This CDR3 is CASSSLRGTREGEQFF.

Its frequency marks this clonotype as medium-sized. The genes are TRBV29-1 and TRBJ2-1; lacking DNA, the TRBD1 call made by TCRdb goes unchecked. Per germline, CDR1 SQVTM and CDR2 ANQGSEA. The CDR3 is 13 residues long. The CDR3 sequence is CSVDSTVGNEQFF.

The V call is TRBV19, the J call TRBJ1-1. The V gene's germline CDR1 is LNHDA and CDR2 SQIVND (reference sequence). The CDR3 extends over 12 amino acids. This CDR3 is CASSITYTEAFF. Full variable domain (remainder filled in from reference TRBV19 and TRBJ1-1): DGGITQSPKYLFRKEGQNVTLSCEQNLNHDAMYWYRQDPGQGLRLIYYSQIVNDFQKGDIAEGYSVSREKKESFPLTVTSAQKNPTAFYLCASSITYTEAFFGQGTRLTVV.

This clonotype is identified as large from frequency. This rearrangement joins TRBV6-5 to TRBJ2-7. In germline, CDR1 is MNHEY, CDR2 SVGAGI. The CDR3 extends over 15 amino acids. CDR3 protein: CASSPELQSSYEQYF.

This clonotype is labeled large (0.1 to 1%) based on frequency. V gene TRBV7-9 combines with J gene TRBJ2-5; lacking DNA, the TRBD2 call made by TCRdb goes unchecked. Germline-derived CDR1 and CDR2 are SEHNR and FQNEAQ (reference sequence). CDR3 length equals 16 residues. CDR3 loop: CASSRPGLQYQETQYF.

This clonotype counts as medium-sized by frequency. V is TRBV7-9 and J is TRBJ2-7; the D gene TCRdb calls, TRBD1, cannot be checked with no DNA. Germline loops: CDR1 SEHNR, CDR2 FQNEAQ (reference sequence). CDR3 length: 15 residues. CDR3 residues: CASSLVGTGAYEQYF.

By frequency, this clonotype is medium-sized. The chain couples TRBV5-6 to TRBJ2-5; TCRdb outputs TRBD1, but without DNA this stays unchecked. This CDR3 has 14 residues. Germline V gives CDR1 SGHDT, CDR2 YYEEEE. The CDR3 reads CASSRDEGFETQYF. Full variable domain (outside the CDR3, taken from reference TRBV5-6 and TRBJ2-5): DAGVTQSPTHLIKTRGQQVTLRCSPKSGHDTVSWYQQALGQGPQFIFQYYEEEERQRGNFPDRFSGHQFPNYSSELNVNALLLGDSALYLCASSRDEGFETQYFGPGTRLLVL.

This clonotype shows up as medium-sized (0.01 to 0.1%) by frequency. This chain joins TRBV6-1 and TRBJ2-1; TCRdb's D gene call, TRBD1, goes unchecked for lack of DNA. Germline CDR1 MNHNS, CDR2 SASEGT. The CDR3 is made up of 13 amino acids. Here the CDR3 reads CASRRNRDNEQFF.

Considering frequency, this clonotype is large. The genes are TRBV7-2 and TRBJ2-1; TCRdb's D gene call, TRBD1, goes unchecked for lack of DNA. Germline V gene lookup returns CDR1 SGHTA and CDR2 FQGNSA. CDR3 size: 15 residues. CDR3 residues: CASSPRRGGHNEQFF. Complete variable domain (other parts from reference TRBV7-2 and TRBJ2-1): GAGVSQSPSNKVTEKGKDVELRCDPISGHTALYWYRQSLGQGLEFLIYFQGNSAPDKSGLPSDRFSAERTGGSVSTLTIQRTQQEDSAVYLCASSPRRGGHNEQFFGPGTRLTVL.

This clonotype counts as medium-sized by frequency. V gene TRBV3-1 combines with J gene TRBJ2-5. This CDR3 spans 14 amino acids. CDR1 is LGHDT and CDR2 is YNNKEL in the germline V gene (reference sequence). CDR3 amino acids: CASSQDSSRETQYF.

Considering frequency, this clonotype is medium-sized. V usage is TRBV11-2 and J usage is TRBJ2-7; TCRdb designates TRBD2, a call that cannot be tested without DNA. The CDR3 has 14 amino acids. The germline V gene has CDR1 SGHAT and CDR2 FQNNGV. The CDR3 loop is CASSLQSGAYEQYF.